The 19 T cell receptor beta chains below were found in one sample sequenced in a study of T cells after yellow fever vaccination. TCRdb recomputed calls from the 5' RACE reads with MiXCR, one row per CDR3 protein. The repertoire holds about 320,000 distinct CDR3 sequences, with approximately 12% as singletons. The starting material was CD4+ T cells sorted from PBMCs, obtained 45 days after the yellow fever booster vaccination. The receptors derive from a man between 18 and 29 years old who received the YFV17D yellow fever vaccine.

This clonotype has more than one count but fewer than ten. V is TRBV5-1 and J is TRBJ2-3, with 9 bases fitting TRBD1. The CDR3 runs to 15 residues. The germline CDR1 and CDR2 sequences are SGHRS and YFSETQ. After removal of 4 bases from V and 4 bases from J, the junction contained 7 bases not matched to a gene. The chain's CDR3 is CASSLGQGGADTQYF. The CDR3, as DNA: TGCGCCAGCAGCCTGGGACAGGGTGGCGCAGATACGCAGTATTTT.

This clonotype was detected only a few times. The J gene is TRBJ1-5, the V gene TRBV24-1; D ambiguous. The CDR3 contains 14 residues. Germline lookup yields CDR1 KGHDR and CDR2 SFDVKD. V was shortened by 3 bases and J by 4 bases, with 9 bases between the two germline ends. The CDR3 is CATSDEWQNQPQHF. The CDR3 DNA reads TGTGCCACCAGTGATGAATGGCAAAATCAGCCCCAGCATTTT.

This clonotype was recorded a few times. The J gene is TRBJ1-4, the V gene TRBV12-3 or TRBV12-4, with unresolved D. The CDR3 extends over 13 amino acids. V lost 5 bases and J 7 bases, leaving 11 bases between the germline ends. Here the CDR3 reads CASSHNPSEKLFF. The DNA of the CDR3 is TGTGCCAGCAGTCACAATCCTTCTGAAAAACTGTTTTTT.

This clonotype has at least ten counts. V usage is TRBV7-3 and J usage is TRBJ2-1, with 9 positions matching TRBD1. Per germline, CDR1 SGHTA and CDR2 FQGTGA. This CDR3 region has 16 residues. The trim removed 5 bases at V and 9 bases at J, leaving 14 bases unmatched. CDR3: CASSPNGGQGGREQFF. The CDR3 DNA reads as TGTGCCAGCAGCCCTAATGGGGGACAGGGCGGGCGTGAGCAGTTCTTC.

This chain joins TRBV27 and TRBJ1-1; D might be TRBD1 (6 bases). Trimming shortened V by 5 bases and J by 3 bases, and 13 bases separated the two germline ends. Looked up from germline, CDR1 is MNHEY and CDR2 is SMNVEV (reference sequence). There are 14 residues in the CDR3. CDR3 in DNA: TGTGCCAGCAGTGCCCCCGGGGGCTACACTGAAGCTTTCTTT. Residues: CASSAPGGYTEAFF.

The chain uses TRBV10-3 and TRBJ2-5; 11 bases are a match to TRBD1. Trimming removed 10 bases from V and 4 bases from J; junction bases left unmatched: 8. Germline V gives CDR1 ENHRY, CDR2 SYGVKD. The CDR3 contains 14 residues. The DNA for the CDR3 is TGTGCCACCGAAGCGGGGACAGGGGGAGAGACCCAGTACTTC. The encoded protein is CATEAGTGGETQYF.

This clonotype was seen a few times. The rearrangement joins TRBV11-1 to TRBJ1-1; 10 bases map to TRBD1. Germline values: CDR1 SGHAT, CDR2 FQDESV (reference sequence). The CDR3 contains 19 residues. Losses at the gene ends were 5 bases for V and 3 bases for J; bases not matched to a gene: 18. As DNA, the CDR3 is TGTGCCAGCAGCGCGAGGACCGGGACAGGGGCATGGAGGGACACTGAAGCTTTCTTT. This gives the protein CASSARTGTGAWRDTEAFF.

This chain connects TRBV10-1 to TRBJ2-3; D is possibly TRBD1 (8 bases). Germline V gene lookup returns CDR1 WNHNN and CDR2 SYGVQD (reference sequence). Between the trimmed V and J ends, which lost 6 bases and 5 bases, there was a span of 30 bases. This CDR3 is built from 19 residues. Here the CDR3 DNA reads TGCGCCAGCAGCGAGGGAGGGGGACAGGCCGTCAGGGGAAGAGATACGCAGTATTTT. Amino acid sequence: CASSEGGGQAVRGRDTQYF.

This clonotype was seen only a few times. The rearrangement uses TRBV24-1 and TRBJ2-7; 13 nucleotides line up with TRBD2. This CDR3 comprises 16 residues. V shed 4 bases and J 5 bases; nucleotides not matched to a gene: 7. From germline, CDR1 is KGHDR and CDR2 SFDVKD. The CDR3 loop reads CATSEPGLAGLNEQYF. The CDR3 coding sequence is TGTGCCACCAGTGAACCGGGACTAGCGGGGCTCAACGAGCAGTACTTC.

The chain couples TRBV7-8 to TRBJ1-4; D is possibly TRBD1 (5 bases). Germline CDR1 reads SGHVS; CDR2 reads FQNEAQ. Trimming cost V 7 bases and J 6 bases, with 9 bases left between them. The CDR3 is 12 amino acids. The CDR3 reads CASTTGDEKLFF. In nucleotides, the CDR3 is TGTGCCAGCACAACGGGGGATGAAAAACTGTTTTTT.

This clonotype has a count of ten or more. The CDR3 is CASSLSGAIGYTF. In DNA, the CDR3 is TGTGCCAGCAGTCTCAGTGGGGCAATTGGCTACACCTTC. The V call is TRBV6-6, the J call TRBJ1-2; tentatively, D is TRBD1 (5 bases). V lost 5 bases and J 7 bases, leaving 14 bases between the germline ends. Germline V gives CDR1 MNHNY, CDR2 SVGAGI (reference sequence). The length of the CDR3 is 13 residues.

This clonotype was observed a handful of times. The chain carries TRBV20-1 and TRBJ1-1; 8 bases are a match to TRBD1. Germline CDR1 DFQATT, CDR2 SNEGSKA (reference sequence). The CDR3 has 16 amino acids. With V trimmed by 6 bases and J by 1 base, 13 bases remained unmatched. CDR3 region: CSAHTSRTGWNTEAFF. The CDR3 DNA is TGCAGTGCCCACACGTCCCGGACAGGGTGGAACACTGAAGCTTTCTTT.

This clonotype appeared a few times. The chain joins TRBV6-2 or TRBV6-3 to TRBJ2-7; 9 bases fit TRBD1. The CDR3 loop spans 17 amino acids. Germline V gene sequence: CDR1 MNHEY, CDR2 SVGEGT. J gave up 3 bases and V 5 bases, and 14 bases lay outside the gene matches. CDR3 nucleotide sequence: TGTGCCAGCAGTCTGAAACAGGGGGCTCACCTCTACTACGAGCAGTACGTC. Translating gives CASSLKQGAHLYYEQYV.

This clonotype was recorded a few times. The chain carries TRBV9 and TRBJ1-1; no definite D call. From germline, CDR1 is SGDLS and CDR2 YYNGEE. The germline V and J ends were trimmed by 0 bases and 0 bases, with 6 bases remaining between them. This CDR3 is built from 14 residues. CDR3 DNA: TGTGCCAGCAGCGTAGGAGTTATGAACACTGAAGCTTTCTTT. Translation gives CASSVGVMNTEAFF.

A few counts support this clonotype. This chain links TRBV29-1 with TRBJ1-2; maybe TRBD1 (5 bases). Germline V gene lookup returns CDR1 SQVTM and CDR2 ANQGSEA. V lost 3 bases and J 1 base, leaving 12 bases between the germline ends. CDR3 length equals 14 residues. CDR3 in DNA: TGCAGCGTTGACAGGGATTTGTATAACTATGGCTACACCTTC. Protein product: CSVDRDLYNYGYTF.

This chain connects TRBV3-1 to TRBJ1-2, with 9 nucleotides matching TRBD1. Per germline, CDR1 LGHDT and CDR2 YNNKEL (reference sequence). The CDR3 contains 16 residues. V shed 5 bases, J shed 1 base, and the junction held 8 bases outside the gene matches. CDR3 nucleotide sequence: TGTGCCAGCAGCAAAAGGGGACAGGGCCATAACTATGGCTACACCTTC. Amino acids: CASSKRGQGHNYGYTF.

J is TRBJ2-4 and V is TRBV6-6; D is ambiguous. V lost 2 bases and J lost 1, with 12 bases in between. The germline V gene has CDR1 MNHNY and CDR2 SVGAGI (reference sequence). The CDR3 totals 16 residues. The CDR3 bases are TGTGCCAGCAGTTACAGTTTCGCTACGGCCAAAAACATTCAGTACTTC. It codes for CASSYSFATAKNIQYF.

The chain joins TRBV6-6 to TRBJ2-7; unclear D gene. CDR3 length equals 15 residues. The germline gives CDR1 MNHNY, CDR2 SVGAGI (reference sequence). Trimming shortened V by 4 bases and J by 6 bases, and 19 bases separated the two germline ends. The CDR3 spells CASSSGRGRSIEQYF. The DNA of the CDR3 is TGTGCCAGCAGTTCGGGCCGAGGACGGTCTATCGAGCAGTACTTC.

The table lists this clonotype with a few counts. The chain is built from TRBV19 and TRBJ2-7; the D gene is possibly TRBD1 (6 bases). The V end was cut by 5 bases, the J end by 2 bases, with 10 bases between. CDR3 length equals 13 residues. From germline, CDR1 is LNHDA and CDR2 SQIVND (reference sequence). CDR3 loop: CASSQGTPYEQYV. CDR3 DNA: TGTGCCAGTAGTCAGGGGACCCCCTACGAGCAGTACGTC.